A single sample gave rise to the 12 T cell receptor beta chains below, sequenced in a study of glioma-infiltrating T cells after dendritic cell vaccination (dated by TCRdb to the mid-2010s). The sample's time point, from its label and the paper: after dendritic cell vaccination, including at tumor progression/relapse. The library was prepared using the immunoSEQ multiplex PCR assay. In its TCRdb copy, this immuneACCESS table keeps in-frame sequences only and misses some clones. Where compared with another copy, unresolved V genes explain less than half of these, and the others have no known cause. Present in this sample are fewer than 90,000 clones, 80% to 85% of which were seen just once. The ten biggest clones cover 6% to 7.5% of the sample. Sequences were derived from blood, sampled after dendritic cell vaccination. The receptors come from a human donor with glioblastoma.

This chain uses TRBV9 with TRBJ1-1; possible D gene TRBD1, 5 bases. The CDR3 has 14 amino acids. CDR1 and CDR2 from the germline V gene are SGDLS and YYNGEE. V was shortened by 0 bases and J by 7 bases, with 13 bases between the two germline ends. CDR3 nucleotide sequence: TGTGCCAGCAGCGTAGACAGTTGGGGGGGTGAAGCTTTCTTT. The encoded protein is CASSVDSWGGEAFF.

Only a few counts were recorded for this clone. The V and J genes are TRBV5-6 and TRBJ1-6, with 9 nucleotides matching TRBD1. In germline, CDR1 is SGHDT, CDR2 YYEEEE. V lost 2 bases and J lost 5; bases outside the gene matches: 5. The CDR3 contains 16 residues. The CDR3 DNA follows: TGTGCCAGCAGCTTACAGGGGGCGCGGGATAATTCACCCCTCCACTTT. This gives the protein CASSLQGARDNSPLHF.

The chain is built from TRBV4-2 and TRBJ1-2, with 7 bases that match TRBD1. V shed 0 bases and J 5 bases; nucleotides not matched to a gene: 12. The V gene's germline CDR1 is LGHNA and CDR2 YNFKEQ. There are 17 residues in the CDR3. Written as DNA, the CDR3 is TGTGCCAGCAGCCAAGACCCCTCCGGGACAGATATTTATGGCTACACCTTC. Translated: CASSQDPSGTDIYGYTF.

V gene TRBV28 combines with J gene TRBJ2-7; the match to TRBD1 covers 10 bases. The CDR3 has 15 amino acids. In germline, CDR1 is MDHEN, CDR2 SYDVKM. Unmatched junction bases numbered 10, after V lost 6 bases and J lost 5 bases. The CDR3 region is CASSPAGQGFNEQYF. The DNA of the CDR3 is TGTGCCAGCAGCCCGGCGGGACAGGGGTTCAACGAGCAGTACTTC.

The CDR3, as DNA: TGTGCCACCAGCAATTTAGGAGAGGATGGCTACACCTTC. Translation gives CATSNLGEDGYTF. The chain joins TRBV15 to TRBJ1-2; D ambiguous. The CDR3 is 13 amino acids. Germline lookup yields CDR1 LNHNV and CDR2 YYDKDF (reference sequence). Trimming took 4 bases from V and 6 from J, leaving 12 bases between them. Together with reference TRBV15 and TRBJ1-2, the CDR3 gives the full variable domain: DAMVIQNPRYQVTQFGKPVTLSCSQTLNHNVMYWYQQKSSQAPKLLFHYYDKDFNNEADTPDNFQSRRPNTSFCFLDIRSPGLGDTAMYLCATSNLGEDGYTFGSGTRLTVV.

The chain joins TRBV6-5 to TRBJ1-2; D may be TRBD1 (5 bases). Trimming stripped 0 bases from V and 4 bases from J, with 9 bases between. The CDR3 runs 14 residues. Germline CDR1 is MNHEY and CDR2 is SVGAGI. CDR3 coding DNA: TGTGCCAGCAGTTACTCGGAGGGGACCTATGGCTACACCTTC. Translating it yields CASSYSEGTYGYTF.

This chain connects TRBV4-3 to TRBJ2-5, with D possibly matching TRBD2 (6 bases). This CDR3 has 16 residues. Germline V CDR1 and CDR2: LGHNA, YSLEER. V was trimmed by 3 bases and J by 5 bases, leaving 19 bases between them. CDR3 loop: CASSQHAGGWEETQYF. For the CDR3, the DNA is TGCGCCAGCAGCCAGCATGCAGGAGGGTGGGAGGAGACCCAGTACTTC.

The chain has TRBV2 and TRBJ2-5, with D perhaps matching TRBD2 (5 bases). V lost 7 bases and J 5 bases, leaving 20 bases between the germline ends. The CDR3 runs 15 residues. Germline CDR1 is SNHLY and CDR2 is FYNNEI. CDR3 amino acids: CASNGRPTIGETQYF. CDR3 nucleotides: TGTGCCAGCAATGGGAGACCCACGATCGGGGAGACCCAGTACTTC.

The chain carries TRBV19 and TRBJ1-1; tentative D call: TRBD1 (5 bases). V dropped 7 bases and J dropped 5 bases, with 23 bases sitting between them. Looked up from germline, CDR1 is LNHDA and CDR2 is SQIVND (reference sequence). The CDR3 is 16 amino acids. The CDR3 sequence is CASNGGSGAGTTEAFF. The CDR3 DNA sequence: TGTGCCAGTAATGGAGGGTCTGGGGCAGGGACGACTGAAGCTTTCTTT.

This clone was seen once. One junction end does not reproduce the germline sequence, and a read error may be involved. The rearrangement links TRBV5-1 to TRBJ1-5, with a tentative D call TRBD1 (5 bases). The CDR3 covers 14 residues. Germline V lookup: CDR1 SGHRS, CDR2 YFSETQ. CDR3: CASSLGGGGQPQHF. In nucleotides, the CDR3 is TGCGCCAGCAGTTTGGGGGGGGGAGGCCAGCCCCAGCATTTT.

The chain uses TRBV18 and TRBJ1-1; D is perhaps TRBD1 (6 bases). The V gene lost 5 bases and the J gene lost 1 base, with 11 bases spanning the gap. Germline V gives CDR1 KGHSH, CDR2 LQKENI. The length of the CDR3 is 14 residues. CDR3 coding DNA: TGTGCCAGCTCAGATTCGGGACAGAACACTGAAGCTTTCTTT. Its translation is CASSDSGQNTEAFF.

This rearrangement joins TRBV5-6 to TRBJ2-2; 7 positions match TRBD1. Germline V gene sequence: CDR1 SGHDT, CDR2 YYEEEE. The CDR3 totals 16 residues. J lost 3 bases, V lost 0 bases, and 5 bases had no gene match. The CDR3 is CASSLVYRGDTGELFF. As DNA, the CDR3 is TGTGCCAGCAGCTTGGTGTACAGGGGCGACACCGGGGAGCTGTTTTTT.